The text below deals with one TCR beta chain. What it binds is not known. Assay: immunoSEQ multiplex PCR; the TCRdb copy retains only in-frame clones and omits some. This sample has nearly 90,000 clones, with roughly 90% found just once. Germline values: CDR1 MNHEY, CDR2 SVGAGI. Trimming removed 6 bases from V and 0 bases from J, with 9 bases in between. This CDR3 is 15 amino acids long. This entry is derived from a study of T cell responses to AZD1222 COVID-19 vaccine. Study-level points and caveats: Variant regions that are unmutated are reportedly the target of nearly half of spike-specific TCRs. CD4 TCRs linked to vaccination spanned spike, dominating at 160-218 and 743-854. Scientists sampled the repertoires only once the peak T cell response had passed.

J is TRBJ2-6 and V is TRBV6-5, with D tentatively TRBD1 (6 bases). The clonotype originates from an adult in good health. Here the sequenced sample was peripheral blood, taken on day 0 of AZD1222 vaccination. CDR3 in DNA: TGTGCCAGCAGAGACAGGTACTCTGGGGCCAACGTCCTGACTTTC. This sequence encodes CASRDRYSGANVLTF.